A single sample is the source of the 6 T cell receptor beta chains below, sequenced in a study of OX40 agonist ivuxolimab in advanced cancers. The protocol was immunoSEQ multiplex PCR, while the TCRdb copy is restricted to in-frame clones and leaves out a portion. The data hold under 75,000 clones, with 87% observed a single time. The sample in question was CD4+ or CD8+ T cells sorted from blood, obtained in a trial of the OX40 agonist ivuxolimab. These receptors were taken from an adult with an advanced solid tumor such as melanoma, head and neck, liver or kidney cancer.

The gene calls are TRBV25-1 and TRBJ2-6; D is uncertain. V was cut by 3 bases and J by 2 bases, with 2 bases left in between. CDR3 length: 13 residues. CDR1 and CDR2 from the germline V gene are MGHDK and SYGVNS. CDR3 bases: TGTGCCAGCAGTGAGGCTGGGGCCAACGTCCTGACTTTC. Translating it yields CASSEAGANVLTF. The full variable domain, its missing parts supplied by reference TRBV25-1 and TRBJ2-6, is EADIYQTPRYLVIGTGKKITLECSQTMGHDKMYWYQQDPGMELHLIHYSYGVNSTEKGDLSSESTVSRIRTEHFPLTLESARPSHTSQYLCASSEAGANVLTFGAGSRLTVL.

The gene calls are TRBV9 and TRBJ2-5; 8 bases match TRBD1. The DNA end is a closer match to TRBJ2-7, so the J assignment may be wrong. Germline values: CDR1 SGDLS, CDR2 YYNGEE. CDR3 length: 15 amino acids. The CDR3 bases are TGTGCCAGCAGCGTAGCGGACAGGGCGGTCTACGAGCAGTACTTC. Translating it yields CASSVADRAVYEQYF.

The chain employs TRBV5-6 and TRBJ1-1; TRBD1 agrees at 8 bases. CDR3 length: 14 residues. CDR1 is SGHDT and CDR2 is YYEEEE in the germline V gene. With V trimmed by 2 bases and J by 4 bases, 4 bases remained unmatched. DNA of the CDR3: TGTGCCAGCAGCTTCCAGGACAGGGCCACTGAAGCTTTCTTT. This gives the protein CASSFQDRATEAFF. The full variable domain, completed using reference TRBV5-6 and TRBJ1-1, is DAGVTQSPTHLIKTRGQQVTLRCSPKSGHDTVSWYQQALGQGPQFIFQYYEEEERQRGNFPDRFSGHQFPNYSSELNVNALLLGDSALYLCASSFQDRATEAFFGQGTRLTVV.

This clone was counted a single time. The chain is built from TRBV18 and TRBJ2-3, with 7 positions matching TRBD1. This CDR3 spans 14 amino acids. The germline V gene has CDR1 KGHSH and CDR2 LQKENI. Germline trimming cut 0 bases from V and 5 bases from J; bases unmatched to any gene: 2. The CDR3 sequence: CASSPPRGQDTQYF. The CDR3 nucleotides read TGTGCCAGCTCACCACCGAGGGGGCAAGATACGCAGTATTTT.

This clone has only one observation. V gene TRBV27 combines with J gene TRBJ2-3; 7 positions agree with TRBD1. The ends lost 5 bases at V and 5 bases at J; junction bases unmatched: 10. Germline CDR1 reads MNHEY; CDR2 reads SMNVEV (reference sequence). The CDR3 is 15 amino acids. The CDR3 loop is CASSPDRVVLDTQYF. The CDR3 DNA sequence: TGTGCCAGCAGTCCTGACAGGGTTGTCCTAGATACGCAGTATTTT.

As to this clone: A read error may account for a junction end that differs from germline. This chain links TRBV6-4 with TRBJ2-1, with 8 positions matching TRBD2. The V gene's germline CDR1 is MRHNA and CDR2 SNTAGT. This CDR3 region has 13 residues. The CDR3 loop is CASSDSWAGGRIF. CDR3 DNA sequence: TGTGCCAGCAGTGACTCGTGGGCGGGAGGTAGGATCTTC.